The 17 T cell receptor beta chains below were found in one sample sequenced in a study of human thymus T cells. Resected material from corrective heart surgery provided the thymus tissue analysed. Here immunoSEQ multiplex PCR was the method, and the copy in TCRdb shows in-frame clones only, minus some. The sample contains 86,000 or so clones, just over 95% of which appear only once. What was sequenced was thymus tissue. The receptors were gathered from a boy under three years old with a congenital heart defect but otherwise immunologically healthy.

The V call is TRBV6-4, the J call TRBJ2-1; no reliable D call. Germline CDR1 reads MRHNA; CDR2 reads SNTAGT. The CDR3 covers 15 residues. V lost 5 bases and J lost 0, with 11 bases in between. Here the CDR3 reads CASSFHPSSYNEQFF. CDR3 bases: TGTGCCAGCAGTTTCCATCCGAGCTCCTACAATGAGCAGTTCTTC.

V is TRBV10-3 and J is TRBJ2-3; no clear D. V lost 3 bases to trimming and J lost 1 base, with 5 bases between them. Per germline, CDR1 ENHRY and CDR2 SYGVKD. This CDR3 has 13 amino acids. This CDR3 reads CAISDSGTDTQYF. The CDR3 DNA follows: TGTGCCATCAGTGACTCCGGCACAGATACGCAGTATTTT.

This sequence joins TRBV18 and TRBJ1-1, with D uncertain. This CDR3 is built from 15 residues. Germline values: CDR1 KGHSH, CDR2 LQKENI. Between the trimmed V and J ends, which lost 0 bases and 4 bases, there was a span of 12 bases. CDR3 sequence (DNA): TGTGCCAGCTCACCACCGGAGGGCACCCTCACTGAAGCTTTCTTT. Translation gives CASSPPEGTLTEAFF.

The chain recombines TRBV28 with TRBJ2-7; 7 nucleotides align to TRBD1. In germline, CDR1 is MDHEN, CDR2 SYDVKM. V shed 2 bases, J shed 4 bases, and the junction held 8 bases outside the gene matches. There are 15 residues in the CDR3. The CDR3 here is CASSLRRTGRYEQYF. CDR3 nucleotide sequence: TGTGCCAGCAGTTTAAGAAGGACAGGCCGTTACGAGCAGTACTTC.

This chain links TRBV19 with TRBJ2-3; D gene uncertain. The V and J ends lost 3 bases and 6 bases respectively, with 19 bases between them. The CDR3 consists of 16 residues. Germline V gene data show CDR1 as LNHDA and CDR2 as SQIVND (reference sequence). The chain's CDR3 is CASSIDGWSIGDTQYF. CDR3 coding DNA: TGTGCCAGTAGTATTGATGGTTGGTCCATCGGGGATACGCAGTATTTT.

The chain has TRBV12-5 and TRBJ2-5, with a possible D match to TRBD2 (6 bases). The CDR3 length is 13 residues. The germline CDR1 and CDR2 sequences are LGHNT and FRNRAP. V was shortened by 4 bases and J by 5 bases, with 11 bases between the two germline ends. DNA of the CDR3: TGTGCTAGTGGTTGGCCGGGGAGGGAGACCCAGTACTTC. The encoded protein is CASGWPGRETQYF.

J is TRBJ1-1 and V is TRBV6-5; D remains unclear. The CDR3 sequence is 14 residues long. Germline V gene sequence: CDR1 MNHEY, CDR2 SVGAGI. V was clipped by 2 bases and J by 3 bases, with 10 bases between them. The CDR3 sequence: CASSYRAGYTEAFF. The CDR3 bases are TGTGCCAGCAGTTACCGGGCGGGGTACACTGAAGCTTTCTTT.

This chain joins TRBV30 and TRBJ1-3; D perhaps matches TRBD1 (6 bases). This CDR3 is 19 amino acids long. The germline CDR1 and CDR2 sequences are GTSNPN and SVGIG (reference sequence). Trimming left V 0 bases short and J 0 bases short, with 21 bases between. CDR3 sequence reads: CAWSVRGEQKLPSGNTIYF. Written as DNA, the CDR3 is TGTGCCTGGAGTGTAAGGGGGGAACAAAAACTACCCTCTGGAAACACCATATATTTT.

Only a few counts were recorded for this clone. V gene TRBV7-9 combines with J gene TRBJ2-7; tentative D call: TRBD2 (6 bases). The V end was cut by 5 bases, the J end by 6 bases, with 17 bases between. CDR3 length equals 14 residues. Germline lookup yields CDR1 SEHNR and CDR2 FQNEAQ (reference sequence). The CDR3 protein is CASSGGSASTEQYF. For the CDR3, the DNA is TGTGCCAGCAGCGGGGGGTCAGCCTCCACCGAGCAGTACTTC.

The V gene is TRBV28, the J gene TRBJ2-1, with a possible D match to TRBD2 (6 bases). Germline V gives CDR1 MDHEN, CDR2 SYDVKM. Trimming left V 2 bases short and J 12 bases short, with 11 bases between. There are 12 residues in the CDR3. The CDR3 reads CASSLRRGSQFF. Here the CDR3 DNA reads TGTGCCAGCAGTTTAAGGAGGGGTTCGCAGTTCTTC.

The chain's CDR3 is CASSQGAGPLESGNTIYF. CDR3 nucleotide sequence: TGCGCCAGCAGCCAAGGGGCAGGACCCCTCGAATCTGGAAACACCATATATTTT. The rearrangement links TRBV4-3 to TRBJ1-3; D uncertain. The CDR3 covers 18 residues. V was pared by 1 base and J by 1 base, with 17 bases between. Germline V gives CDR1 LGHNA, CDR2 YSLEER.

This clone appeared once. This rearrangement joins TRBV6-5 to TRBJ2-3, with D uncertain. Trimming stripped 0 bases from V and 5 bases from J, with 12 bases between. There are 15 residues in the CDR3. Germline lookup yields CDR1 MNHEY and CDR2 SVGAGI. The CDR3, as DNA: TGTGCCAGCAGTTACTCGGAGCGATCCGGAGATACGCAGTATTTT. Its protein is CASSYSERSGDTQYF.

This clone was recorded once. The chain links TRBV28 to TRBJ2-6, with D perhaps matching TRBD2 (6 bases). The CDR3 runs 19 residues. CDR1 and CDR2 (germline): MDHEN, SYDVKM. The V end was cut by 1 base, the J end by 0 bases, with 16 bases between. This CDR3 reads CASSLLGTGRPSGANVLTF. The DNA for the CDR3 is TGTGCCAGCAGTTTATTAGGGACTGGGAGACCCTCTGGGGCCAACGTCCTGACTTTC.

This chain connects TRBV5-1 to TRBJ2-7, with unresolved D. The germline gives CDR1 SGHRS, CDR2 YFSETQ. V was pared by 0 bases and J by 2 bases, with 9 bases between. This CDR3 region has 14 residues. For the CDR3, the DNA is TGCGCCAGCAGCTTGGCAGCAGCGACCTACGAGCAGTACTTC. It specifies CASSLAAATYEQYF.

This chain uses TRBV6-5 with TRBJ1-6; D is uncertain. The CDR3 spans 16 residues. The V gene lost 0 bases and the J gene lost 0 bases, with 6 bases spanning the gap. From germline, CDR1 is MNHEY and CDR2 SVGAGI. DNA for the CDR3: TGTGCCAGCAGTTACTCGGCGAGCTCCTATAATTCACCCCTCCACTTT. Translation gives CASSYSASSYNSPLHF.

The chain uses TRBV5-1 and TRBJ2-7, with TRBD2 matching 10 bases. Germline loops: CDR1 SGHRS, CDR2 YFSETQ. Losses at the gene ends were 0 bases for V and 1 base for J; bases not matched to a gene: 4. The CDR3 runs 16 residues. The CDR3 DNA follows: TGCGCCAGCAGCTTGGATGGACTAGCGGATTCCTACGAGCAGTACTTC. The encoded protein is CASSLDGLADSYEQYF.

The chain is built from TRBV4-1 and TRBJ1-1, with D possibly TRBD1 on 6 matching bases. The CDR3 spans 15 residues. In germline, CDR1 is MGHRA, CDR2 YSYEKL. V shed 0 bases and J shed 2 bases, with 10 bases lying between them. The CDR3 DNA sequence: TGCGCCAGCAGCCAAGACGGGGACACAAACACTGAAGCTTTCTTT. This translates into CASSQDGDTNTEAFF.